The 25 T cell receptor beta chains below all came from one sample that was sequenced in a study of T cell responses to AZD1222 COVID-19 vaccine. Method: immunoSEQ multiplex PCR; TCRdb's copy keeps in-frame clones and lacks some. This table has about 120,000 clones, roughly 91% appearing once. The input for sequencing was peripheral blood, taken on day 0 of AZD1222 vaccination. All receptors come from an adult in good health.

This chain joins TRBV3-1 (or the pseudogene TRBV3-2) and TRBJ2-1, with D perhaps TRBD1 or TRBD2 (5 bases each). V lost 1 base to trimming and J lost 0 bases, with 10 bases between them. The CDR3 has 16 amino acids. The germline gives CDR1 LGHDT, CDR2 YNNKEL (reference sequence). The CDR3 reads CASSQGDVPSYNEQFF. DNA for the CDR3: TGTGCCAGCAGCCAAGGGGACGTCCCCTCCTACAATGAGCAGTTCTTC.

This sequence joins TRBV15 and TRBJ2-3; D uncertain. This CDR3 spans 15 amino acids. The germline CDR1 and CDR2 sequences are LNHNV and YYDKDF (reference sequence). Trimming took off 1 base at V and 4 bases at J, with 12 bases between the two ends. The CDR3 protein is CATSRVWLEADTQYF. The CDR3 nucleotides read TGTGCCACCAGCAGAGTTTGGTTAGAAGCAGATACGCAGTATTTT.

The V call is TRBV27, the J call TRBJ1-1; unclear D gene. CDR1 is MNHEY and CDR2 is SMNVEV in the germline V gene (reference sequence). Trimming left V 9 bases short and J 1 base short, with 21 bases between. CDR3 size: 16 residues. The CDR3 reads CASCYSGPSQNTEAFF. Here the CDR3 DNA reads TGTGCCAGTTGCTATTCAGGCCCGAGCCAGAACACTGAAGCTTTCTTT.

The chain has TRBV6-1 and TRBJ1-2; TRBD1 agrees at 10 bases. The germline V gene encodes CDR1 MNHNS and CDR2 SASEGT. With 3 bases clipped from V and 7 bases from J, the junction kept 5 bases outside the gene matches. This CDR3 spans 14 amino acids. The CDR3 loop reads CASSEPGQGFGYTF. CDR3 DNA sequence: TGTGCCAGCAGTGAGCCGGGACAGGGGTTTGGCTACACCTTC.

This chain uses TRBV29-1 with TRBJ2-6, with TRBD2 matching 7 bases. The CDR3 length is 14 residues. V was clipped by 6 bases and J by 5 bases; unmatched bases: 7. Germline V gene lookup returns CDR1 SQVTM and CDR2 ANQGSEA. This chain's CDR3 is CSVGGTGRANVLTF. The DNA of the CDR3 is TGCAGCGTGGGGGGGACCGGACGGGCCAACGTCCTGACTTTC.

The chain is built from TRBV5-4 and TRBJ2-2; weak D call: TRBD1 (5 bases). Germline V gene lookup returns CDR1 SGHNT and CDR2 YYREEE (reference sequence). The CDR3 loop spans 15 amino acids. V was trimmed by 4 bases and J by 9 bases, leaving 19 bases between them. The CDR3 loop is CASSPSRGGGRELFF. The DNA of the CDR3 is TGTGCCAGCAGCCCAAGTAGGGGTGGTGGTAGGGAGCTGTTTTTT.

The rearrangement joins TRBV18 to TRBJ1-1; D perhaps matches TRBD1 (6 bases). V lost 4 bases and J 3 bases, leaving 6 bases between the germline ends. The CDR3 has 12 amino acids. From germline, CDR1 is KGHSH and CDR2 LQKENI. The CDR3 DNA is TGTGCCAGCTCACAGGGGGACACTGAAGCTTTCTTT. This gives the protein CASSQGDTEAFF.

The rearrangement joins TRBV27 to TRBJ1-2; D unresolved. The V and J ends lost 2 bases and 4 bases respectively, with 8 bases between them. The CDR3 runs 13 residues. CDR1 is MNHEY and CDR2 is SMNVEV in the germline V gene (reference sequence). The CDR3 DNA is TGTGCCAGCAGTTTAGGTGGGAGCTATGGCTACACCTTC. Residues: CASSLGGSYGYTF.

The J gene is TRBJ2-7, the V gene TRBV27, with 12 bases aligning to TRBD1. The germline V gene has CDR1 MNHEY and CDR2 SMNVEV (reference sequence). With V trimmed by 3 bases and J by 2 bases, 2 bases remained unmatched. This CDR3 contains 15 residues. The CDR3 sequence is CASSLGQGAAYEQYF. DNA of the CDR3: TGTGCCAGCAGTTTGGGACAGGGGGCAGCCTACGAGCAGTACTTC.

The rearrangement links TRBV18 to TRBJ2-7; possible D gene TRBD1, 7 bases. The germline V and J ends were trimmed by 4 bases and 5 bases, with 15 bases remaining between them. Per germline, CDR1 KGHSH and CDR2 LQKENI. There are 14 residues in the CDR3. CDR3 coding DNA: TGTGCCAGCTCACAGCCAGGGGGGCGAAACGAGCAGTACTTC. Encoded protein: CASSQPGGRNEQYF.

The sample holds one count of this clone. This CDR3 reads CASSISPRGAFF. The CDR3 bases are TGTGCCAGTAGTATAAGTCCTCGGGGAGCTTTCTTT. The chain employs TRBV19 and TRBJ1-1; D is unresolved. Germline V CDR1 and CDR2: LNHDA, SQIVND (reference sequence). The V and J ends lost 2 bases and 10 bases respectively, with 11 bases between them. The CDR3 is made up of 12 amino acids. The full variable domain, in which reference TRBV19 and TRBJ1-1 provide the parts outside the CDR3, is DGGITQSPKYLFRKEGQNVTLSCEQNLNHDAMYWYRQDPGQGLRLIYYSQIVNDFQKGDIAEGYSVSREKKESFPLTVTSAQKNPTAFYLCASSISPRGAFFGQGTRLTVV.

The chain employs TRBV7-9 and TRBJ1-4, with D possibly matching TRBD1 (6 bases). Germline values: CDR1 SEHNR, CDR2 FQNEAQ (reference sequence). CDR3 length: 16 residues. Trimming removed 3 bases at V and 3 bases at J, with 14 bases between. This CDR3 is CASSFSGGMANEKLFF. The DNA of the CDR3 is TGTGCCAGCAGCTTCTCGGGGGGCATGGCTAATGAAAAACTGTTTTTT.

The chain employs TRBV28 and TRBJ2-7; TRBD2 aligns across 9 bases. This CDR3 spans 18 amino acids. Trimming took 1 base from V and 2 from J; bases not matched to a gene: 12. Germline V gives CDR1 MDHEN, CDR2 SYDVKM. The CDR3 sequence: CASSLSPRRASGAYEQYF. CDR3 nucleotides: TGTGCCAGCAGTTTATCCCCCCGGCGGGCTAGCGGGGCCTACGAGCAGTACTTC.

J is TRBJ2-4 and V is TRBV11-2; the match to TRBD2 covers 12 bases. The CDR3 covers 18 residues. Germline loops: CDR1 SGHAT, CDR2 FQNNGV. J gave up 4 bases and V 3 bases, and 10 bases lay outside the gene matches. In nucleotides, the CDR3 is TGTGCCAGCAGCTTGAGTCTAGCGGGGGGGCTCGGTAAAAACATTCAGTACTTC. Its translation: CASSLSLAGGLGKNIQYF.

The V and J genes are TRBV10-2 and TRBJ1-6, with D possibly being TRBD1 (5 bases). Looked up from germline, CDR1 is WSHSY and CDR2 is SAAADI. The V and J ends lost 10 bases and 4 bases respectively, with 8 bases between them. CDR3 length equals 12 residues. CDR3 region: CATGPYNSPLHF. The CDR3 DNA sequence: TGCGCCACAGGGCCTTATAATTCACCCCTCCACTTT.

This clone was picked up one time. The rearrangement joins TRBV5-1 to TRBJ2-7; D may be TRBD1 (6 bases). The V end lost 0 bases, the J end lost 5 bases, and 9 bases lay between the germline ends. CDR1 SGHRS and CDR2 YFSETQ come from the germline V gene. The length of the CDR3 is 13 residues. The CDR3 loop is CASSLGQADEQYF. In nucleotides, the CDR3 is TGCGCCAGCAGCTTGGGACAGGCGGACGAGCAGTACTTC.

This chain uses TRBV7-2 with TRBJ1-3, with a tentative D call TRBD1 (6 bases). V was shortened by 1 base and J by 4 bases, with 17 bases between the two germline ends. The CDR3 is 17 residues long. CDR1 is SGHTA and CDR2 is FQGNSA in the germline V gene. The CDR3 DNA reads as TGTGCCAGCAGCTTAGGCTACGGGGGGCGTTTAGGAAACACCATATATTTT. It is translated as CASSLGYGGRLGNTIYF.

The rearrangement links TRBV19 to TRBJ1-2; TRBD1 matches 7 bases. The V segment lost 7 bases and the J segment 8 bases; nucleotides outside the gene matches: 7. The CDR3 covers 12 residues. Germline V gene lookup returns CDR1 LNHDA and CDR2 SQIVND (reference sequence). CDR3 sequence: CASTRQGKGYTF. The DNA of the CDR3 is TGTGCCAGTACCCGACAGGGAAAAGGCTACACCTTC.

The chain uses TRBV29-1 and TRBJ1-1, with TRBD1 matching over 7 bases. V shed 4 bases and J 5 bases; nucleotides not matched to a gene: 4. The CDR3 totals 12 residues. CDR1 SQVTM and CDR2 ANQGSEA come from the germline V gene. The DNA of the CDR3 is TGCAGCGTTGCAGGGGGAATGACTGAAGCTTTCTTT. It translates to CSVAGGMTEAFF.

The chain uses TRBV15 and TRBJ2-1, with D perhaps TRBD1 (5 bases). Trimming removed 3 bases at V and 7 bases at J, with 7 bases between. Per germline, CDR1 LNHNV and CDR2 YYDKDF (reference sequence). This CDR3 is built from 12 residues. CDR3 sequence (DNA): TGTGCCACCAGCAGTGGGGCTAATGAGCAGTTCTTC. Translation gives CATSSGANEQFF.

DNA for the CDR3: TGTGCCACCAGCAGAGAACTGTACAGAACCTACGAGCAGTACTTC. Its protein product is CATSRELYRTYEQYF. The V call is TRBV15, the J call TRBJ2-7; no clear D gene. The CDR3 length is 15 residues. The germline V and J ends were trimmed by 0 bases and 2 bases, with 11 bases remaining between them. Germline V gene sequence: CDR1 LNHNV, CDR2 YYDKDF (reference sequence).

The chain couples TRBV5-4 to TRBJ1-3, with D hard to call. Trimming removed 1 base from V and 0 bases from J, with 14 bases in between. The V gene's germline CDR1 is SGHNT and CDR2 YYREEE (reference sequence). The CDR3 length is 17 residues. Written as DNA, the CDR3 is TGTGCCAGCAGCTTGAGCAAAGGATTCAACTCTGGAAACACCATATATTTT. It is translated as CASSLSKGFNSGNTIYF.

This clone has only one observation. V usage is TRBV5-6 and J usage is TRBJ1-1; a weak D match, TRBD1 (5 bases). The CDR3 sequence is 15 residues long. Looked up from germline, CDR1 is SGHDT and CDR2 is YYEEEE. Trimming left V 0 bases short and J 4 bases short, with 13 bases between. In nucleotides, the CDR3 is TGTGCCAGCAGCTTGGCGTCGGGGAGGGGCACTGAAGCTTTCTTT. Its translation is CASSLASGRGTEAFF.

The count of this clone is one. This rearrangement joins TRBV4-1 to TRBJ1-1; D ambiguous. The V gene's germline CDR1 is MGHRA and CDR2 YSYEKL. The CDR3 consists of 16 residues. V dropped 2 bases and J dropped 1 base, with 14 bases sitting between them. DNA for the CDR3: TGCGCCAGCAGCCAACTGCTAGTGAGGGCGAACACTGAAGCTTTCTTT. Its protein is CASSQLLVRANTEAFF.

The chain recombines TRBV4-2 with TRBJ2-5; TRBD2 is a possible D gene (6 bases). The CDR3 is made up of 16 amino acids. Germline CDR1 and CDR2: LGHNA and YNFKEQ. The V and J ends lost 2 bases and 4 bases respectively, with 17 bases between them. CDR3 residues: CASSQLSGFPGETQYF. DNA for the CDR3: TGTGCCAGCAGCCAACTCAGCGGGTTCCCCGGAGAGACCCAGTACTTC.